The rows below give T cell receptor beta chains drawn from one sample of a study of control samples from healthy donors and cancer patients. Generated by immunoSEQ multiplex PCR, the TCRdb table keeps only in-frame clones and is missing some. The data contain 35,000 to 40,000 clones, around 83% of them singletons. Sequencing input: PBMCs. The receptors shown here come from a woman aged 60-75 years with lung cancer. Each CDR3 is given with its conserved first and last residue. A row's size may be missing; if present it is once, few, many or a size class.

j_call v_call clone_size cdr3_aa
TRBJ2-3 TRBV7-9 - CASSQRTGTTDTQYF
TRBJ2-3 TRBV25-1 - CASSAGFADTQYF
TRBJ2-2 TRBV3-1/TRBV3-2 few CASSQETAAGELFF
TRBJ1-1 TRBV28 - CASSLPGTGDTEAFF
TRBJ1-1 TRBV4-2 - CASSQDHGGEAFF
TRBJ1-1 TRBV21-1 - CASSKENRQTTEAFF
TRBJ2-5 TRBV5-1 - CASSSTTGGGETQYF
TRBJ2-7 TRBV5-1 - CASSSGTSGVYEQYF
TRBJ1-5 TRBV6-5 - CASREGSNQPQHF
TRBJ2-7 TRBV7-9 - CASSRRTGSIDEQYF
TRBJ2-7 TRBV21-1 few CASRPGRDEQYF
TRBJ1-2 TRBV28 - CASRFQGYNYGYTF
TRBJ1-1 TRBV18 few CASSPSRDTEAFF
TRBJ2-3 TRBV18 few CASSRSGATDTQYF
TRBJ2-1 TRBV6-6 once CASSYSGGGADEQFF
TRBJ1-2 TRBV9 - CASSVTDRANYGYTF
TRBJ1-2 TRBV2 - CASRPEDGANYGYTF
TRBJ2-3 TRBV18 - CASSPPPRGTDTQYF
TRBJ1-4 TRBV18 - CASSSATRGRNEKLFF
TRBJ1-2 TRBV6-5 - CASNHRVDGYTF